The 22 T cell receptor beta chains below were found in one sample sequenced in a study of T cell responses to AZD1222 COVID-19 vaccine. Measured with immunoSEQ multiplex PCR; TCRdb has only the in-frame clones, and not every one. The sample yields about 100,000 clones, 80% to 90% seen once. The input for sequencing was peripheral blood, taken on day 0 of MenACWY control vaccination. These TCRs come from an adult in good health.

This chain connects TRBV28 to TRBJ1-1; the D gene is possibly TRBD1 (5 bases). Looked up from germline, CDR1 is MDHEN and CDR2 is SYDVKM. This CDR3 is built from 14 residues. V was pared by 5 bases and J by 5 bases, with 15 bases between. The DNA of the CDR3 is TGTGCCAGCAGTATACCAGGGTCGGGGACTGAAGCTTTCTTT. Translating it yields CASSIPGSGTEAFF.

V usage is TRBV19 and J usage is TRBJ1-5, with 12 bases identical to TRBD1. The CDR3 extends over 14 amino acids. Germline-derived CDR1 and CDR2 are LNHDA and SQIVND (reference sequence). Trimming cost V 10 bases and J 5 bases; bases outside gene matches: 6. The CDR3 region is CATTGTGGDQPQHF. CDR3 in DNA: TGTGCCACAACCGGGACAGGGGGCGATCAGCCCCAGCATTTT. Based on the CDR3 plus reference TRBV19 and TRBJ1-5, the full variable domain is DGGITQSPKYLFRKEGQNVTLSCEQNLNHDAMYWYRQDPGQGLRLIYYSQIVNDFQKGDIAEGYSVSREKKESFPLTVTSAQKNPTAFYLCATTGTGGDQPQHFGDGTRLSIL.

The V and J genes are TRBV5-6 and TRBJ1-2; a weak D match, TRBD1 (5 bases). Germline V CDR1 and CDR2: SGHDT, YYEEEE. The V gene lost 4 bases and the J gene lost 4 bases, with 11 bases spanning the gap. This CDR3 spans 13 amino acids. The CDR3 coding sequence is TGTGCCAGCAGCCCGGGGGGGAGCTATGGCTACACCTTC. This sequence encodes CASSPGGSYGYTF.

V is TRBV10-3 and J is TRBJ1-3; D call uncertain. This CDR3 has 13 amino acids. V shed 7 bases and J shed 7 bases, with 14 bases lying between them. CDR1 is ENHRY, CDR2 SYGVKD, per germline. The CDR3 DNA reads as TGTGCCATCAAGGCACGGACGGGGAACACCATATATTTT. The encoded protein is CAIKARTGNTIYF.

The V gene is TRBV12-3 or TRBV12-4, the J gene TRBJ2-1, with 12 bases matching TRBD2. This CDR3 is 12 amino acids long. V shed 6 bases, J shed 12 bases, and the junction held 3 bases outside the gene matches. The CDR3 nucleotides are TGTGCCAGCAGCCAACTAGCGGGGGGGCAGTTCTTC. The encoded protein is CASSQLAGGQFF.

The gene calls are TRBV7-8 and TRBJ1-2; TRBD1 agrees at 7 bases. Germline values: CDR1 SGHVS, CDR2 FQNEAQ. Trimming removed 5 bases from V and 10 bases from J; junction bases left unmatched: 10. The length of the CDR3 is 13 residues. CDR3 amino acids: CASSHTGTEVYTF. DNA of the CDR3: TGTGCCAGCAGCCACACCGGGACAGAAGTCTACACCTTC.

Worth noting for this clone: The sample contains more than one DNA sequence encoding this CDR3. The chain recombines TRBV18 with TRBJ2-5; the D is unclear. The CDR3 loop spans 13 amino acids. The germline V and J ends were trimmed by 3 bases and 1 base, with 6 bases remaining between them. CDR1 KGHSH and CDR2 LQKENI come from the germline V gene. This CDR3 reads CASSPGTQETQYF. CDR3 bases: TGTGCCAGCTCACCGGGCACCCAAGAGACCCAGTACTTC.

This chain links TRBV4-1 with TRBJ1-4; TRBD1 matches at 7 bases. The CDR3 is 16 residues long. J gave up 6 bases and V 3 bases, and 10 bases lay outside the gene matches. Germline CDR1 and CDR2: MGHRA and YSYEKL. Written as DNA, the CDR3 is TGCGCCAGCAGCCAGGCCCCAGGACAGGCCTATGAAAAACTGTTTTTT. Translating gives CASSQAPGQAYEKLFF.

The gene calls are TRBV5-1 and TRBJ2-7; no clear D gene. This CDR3 contains 13 residues. Trimming pared 3 bases from V and 0 bases from J, leaving 7 bases between. CDR1 is SGHRS and CDR2 is YFSETQ in the germline V gene. In DNA form, the CDR3 reads TGCGCCAGCAGCTATCGGAGCTCCTACGAGCAGTACTTC. As protein: CASSYRSSYEQYF. The variable domain in full, with the rest retrieved from reference TRBV5-1 and TRBJ2-7, is KAGVTQTPRYLIKTRGQQVTLSCSPISGHRSVSWYQQTPGQGLQFLFEYFSETQRNKGNFPGRFSGRQFSNSRSEMNVSTLELGDSALYLCASSYRSSYEQYFGPGTRLTVT.

This chain joins TRBV4-1 and TRBJ1-5; 7 bases fit TRBD1. V was pared by 1 base and J by 10 bases, with 10 bases of the junction left unmatched. The CDR3 is made up of 15 amino acids. The V gene's germline CDR1 is MGHRA and CDR2 YSYEKL. CDR3 bases: TGCGCCAGCAGCCAAGGGGGAACAGGGGTCCGACCCCAGCATTTT. Translating it yields CASSQGGTGVRPQHF.

This clone appeared once. The chain has TRBV5-1 and TRBJ2-5, with TRBD1 matching 8 bases. The junction had 7 bases not matched to a gene; V was cut back by 4 bases and J by 5 bases. Germline V gene lookup returns CDR1 SGHRS and CDR2 YFSETQ. The CDR3 runs to 14 residues. CDR3 coding DNA: TGCGCCAGCAGCAATGGACAGGGTATTGAGACCCAGTACTTC. Protein sequence: CASSNGQGIETQYF.

With respect to this clone: A junction end diverges from the germline sequence, so it may reflect a read error. This chain connects TRBV13 to TRBJ2-1; D ambiguous. The CDR3 sequence is 11 residues long. Germline V CDR1 and CDR2: PRHDT, FYEKMQ (reference sequence). The CDR3: CASSLVLERLF. The CDR3 nucleotides read TGTGCCAGCAGCTTAGTCCTGGAGAGGCTCTTC.

This clone was found a few times. In nucleotides, the CDR3 is TGTGCCAGCAGCTTAGGTTTTGAGACACTAAAGGGCCTTGGCTACACCTTC. Translating it yields CASSLGFETLKGLGYTF. V and J are TRBV7-9 and TRBJ1-2; D gene unclear. Germline V lookup: CDR1 SEHNR, CDR2 FQNEAQ (reference sequence). The CDR3 runs to 17 residues. V was shortened by 1 base and J by 7 bases, with 22 bases between the two germline ends.

This chain joins TRBV12-3 or TRBV12-4 and TRBJ1-5; D not certain. Trimming cost V 5 bases and J 6 bases, with 8 bases left between them. The CDR3 is made up of 12 amino acids. CDR3 bases: TGTGCCAGCAGTCCGGCCCGTCAGCCCCAGCATTTT. Protein product: CASSPARQPQHF.

The chain combines TRBV18 with TRBJ1-6; 7 nucleotides line up with TRBD1. The germline V gene encodes CDR1 KGHSH and CDR2 LQKENI. With 5 bases clipped from V and 5 bases from J, the junction kept 9 bases outside the gene matches. The CDR3 loop spans 16 amino acids. The CDR3 DNA is TGTGCCAGCTCAGTCTCTACAGGGGACAATAATTCACCCCTCCACTTT. It is translated as CASSVSTGDNNSPLHF.

The chain has TRBV28 and TRBJ1-1, with a possible D match to TRBD1 (6 bases). CDR1 and CDR2 from the germline V gene are MDHEN and SYDVKM. This CDR3 has 14 amino acids. The V and J ends lost 6 bases and 1 base respectively, with 12 bases between them. CDR3 region: CASRGGGENTEAFF. The CDR3 nucleotides read TGTGCCAGCAGGGGGGGCGGAGAGAACACTGAAGCTTTCTTT.

The chain is built from TRBV6-6 and TRBJ1-1, with a weak D call TRBD1 (5 bases). The CDR3 spans 13 residues. The V end was cut by 6 bases, the J end by 1 base, with 9 bases between. Germline loops: CDR1 MNHNY, CDR2 SVGAGI (reference sequence). The CDR3 sequence is CASSLTGNTEAFF. CDR3 DNA sequence: TGTGCCAGCAGCTTAACAGGGAACACTGAAGCTTTCTTT.

The rearrangement uses TRBV7-3 and TRBJ2-5; D may be TRBD1 or TRBD2 (6 bases each). Trimming stripped 4 bases from V and 3 bases from J, with 18 bases between. Germline CDR1 reads SGHTA; CDR2 reads FQGTGA. CDR3 size: 16 residues. The CDR3, as DNA: TGTGCCAGCAGCTCGGTAGGGGGGACGGAAAAAGAGACCCAGTACTTC. Translated, it gives CASSSVGGTEKETQYF.

This clone was counted a single time. V is TRBV6-6 and J is TRBJ2-7; 7 bases map to TRBD1. The V and J ends lost 6 bases and 2 bases, in that order; junction bases with no gene match: 7. The CDR3 is 14 residues long. Per the germline V gene, CDR1 is MNHNY and CDR2 is SVGAGI (reference sequence). Written as DNA, the CDR3 is TGTGCCAGCAGACAGACAGGGCCGCCCTACGAGCAGTACTTC. Translated, it gives CASRQTGPPYEQYF.

Worth noting for this clone: The junction and the germline gene differ at one end; a read error may be behind it. The chain is built from TRBV6-5 and TRBJ2-7, with TRBD2 matching 11 bases. The CDR3 is 15 amino acids. The germline V gene has CDR1 MNHEY and CDR2 SVGAGI. Here the CDR3 DNA reads TGTGCCAGCAGTTACAGCCTAGCGGGGGGCTACGTGCAGTACTTC. It encodes CASSYSLAGGYVQYF.

In this sample, this clone turned up once. The V call is TRBV4-2, the J call TRBJ2-2; TRBD1 matches 9 bases. Germline-derived CDR1 and CDR2 are LGHNA and YNFKEQ. CDR3 length: 16 residues. J was trimmed by 6 bases and V by 3 bases; bases with no gene match: 8. The CDR3 DNA reads as TGTGCCAGCAGCCAGGTGGGGGACAGGGTCGCCGGGGAGCTGTTTTTT. It is translated as CASSQVGDRVAGELFF.

V usage is TRBV9 and J usage is TRBJ2-5; 11 bases agree with TRBD2. The J segment lost 0 bases and the V segment lost 3 bases, leaving 1 base of the junction unmatched. Germline CDR1 reads SGDLS; CDR2 reads YYNGEE. The CDR3 sequence is 15 residues long. This chain's CDR3 is CASSETSGNQETQYF. The CDR3 DNA follows: TGTGCCAGCAGCGAGACTAGCGGGAACCAAGAGACCCAGTACTTC.